These 19 T cell receptor beta chains were sequenced from one sample in a study of immune heterogeneity within non-small cell lung tumors. Template was bulk tumor genomic DNA, about 550 ng per sample. Primary tumors were biopsied several times each, far apart, intraoperatively. Before undergoing curative surgery, patients had newly diagnosed non-small cell lung cancer that was untreated. TCR beta CDR3 regions came from multiplex PCR with 32 forward V and 13 reverse J primers. TCRdb called the multiplex PCR reads again in MiXCR, with one record for every CDR3 protein. The sample records about 2,000 distinct CDR3 sequences, around 24% being singletons. Sequencing was performed on lung tumor tissue. Every receptor here comes from a woman aged 55-69 years with non-small cell lung cancer.

With respect to this clonotype: A much larger clone sits a single nucleotide away, making a read error possible. The chain is built from TRBV19 and TRBJ1-2; 8 nucleotides line up with TRBD1. The CDR3 consists of 16 residues. Germline V gives CDR1 LNHDA, CDR2 SQIVND (reference sequence). The CDR3 DNA reads as TGTGCCAGTAGTATAGACGGACAGGGCGTGAACTATAGCTACACCTTC. It translates to CASSIDGQGVNYSYTF.

The chain has TRBV25-1 and TRBJ2-1; D perhaps matches TRBD2 (5 bases). This CDR3 region has 12 residues. Per the germline V gene, CDR1 is MGHDK and CDR2 is SYGVNS. Trimming took off 3 bases at V and 10 bases at J, with 10 bases between the two ends. CDR3 sequence (DNA): TGTGCCAGCAGTGAGGACCCGGGGGAGCAGTTCTTC. It codes for CASSEDPGEQFF.

The rearrangement joins TRBV11-3 to TRBJ2-5, with D hard to call. The CDR3 has 14 residues. CDR1 is SGHNT and CDR2 is YENEEA in the germline V gene. V was pared by 2 bases and J by 5 bases, with 12 bases between. CDR3 sequence reads: CASSLNGDIETQYF. For the CDR3, the DNA is TGTGCCAGCAGCTTAAATGGTGATATTGAGACCCAGTACTTC.

This clonotype is judged medium-sized. V is TRBV6-1 and J is TRBJ2-3; D is ambiguous. This CDR3 spans 14 amino acids. The germline V gene has CDR1 MNHNS and CDR2 SASEGT. The V and J ends lost 5 bases and 2 bases respectively, with 11 bases between them. This CDR3 is CASSTYSVTDTQYF. The CDR3, as DNA: TGTGCCAGCAGTACCTACAGCGTCACAGATACGCAGTATTTT.

This clonotype has only a few counts. The rearrangement links TRBV6-1 to TRBJ2-1; 7 bases are a match to TRBD1. The ends lost 3 bases at V and 4 bases at J; junction bases unmatched: 12. The CDR3 consists of 17 residues. Germline V gives CDR1 MNHNS, CDR2 SASEGT. CDR3 sequence: CASSDLGQVRLYNEQFF. DNA for the CDR3: TGTGCCAGCAGTGATCTTGGACAGGTCCGGCTATACAATGAGCAGTTCTTC.

The chain has TRBV7-8 and TRBJ2-3; 8 bases are a match to TRBD2. The V and J ends lost 0 bases and 9 bases, in that order; junction bases with no gene match: 11. The CDR3 is made up of 16 amino acids. CDR1 and CDR2 from the germline V gene are SGHVS and FQNEAQ. The CDR3 region is CASSLAGAGGSITQYF. In DNA, the CDR3 is TGTGCCAGCAGCTTAGCCGGCGCGGGAGGCAGCATAACGCAGTATTTT.

This clonotype is termed medium-sized. V and J are TRBV14 and TRBJ2-2; possibly TRBD1 for D (6 bases). The V end was cut by 1 base, the J end by 0 bases, with 6 bases between. Germline V lookup: CDR1 SGHDN, CDR2 FVKESK. CDR3 length: 15 amino acids. CDR3 amino acids: CASSQGTANTGELFF. The CDR3 DNA reads as TGTGCCAGCAGCCAAGGGACAGCGAACACCGGGGAGCTGTTTTTT.

This clonotype was observed a few times. CDR3 loop: CASSSGQLYNEQFF. As DNA, the CDR3 is TGTGCCAGCAGCTCGGGACAGCTTTACAATGAGCAGTTCTTC. The J gene is TRBJ2-1, the V gene TRBV6-2 or TRBV6-3; 7 nucleotides line up with TRBD1. This CDR3 spans 14 amino acids. The V gene end was trimmed by 6 bases and the J gene end by 4 bases; junction bases not matched to a gene: 6. Germline assignment: CDR1 MNHEY and CDR2 SVGEGT.

The chain carries TRBV24-1 and TRBJ2-1; D call uncertain. The CDR3 sequence is 13 residues long. The germline CDR1 and CDR2 sequences are KGHDR and SFDVKD. V was pared by 5 bases and J by 1 base, with 5 bases between. CDR3 amino acids: CATSVGSYNEQFF. The CDR3 DNA follows: TGTGCCACCAGTGTGGGGTCCTACAATGAGCAGTTCTTC.

This clonotype is medium-sized (0.01 to 0.1%) in the sample. This rearrangement joins TRBV11-1 to TRBJ1-5, with unresolved D. The CDR3 spans 13 residues. V lost 5 bases, J lost 5 bases, and 10 bases lay in between. Germline CDR1 is SGHAT and CDR2 is FQDESV (reference sequence). For the CDR3, the DNA is TGTGCCAGCAGCACCCGGTTGGATCAGCCCCAGCATTTT. As protein: CASSTRLDQPQHF.

Judged by abundance, this clonotype is medium-sized. Here the CDR3 DNA reads TGCGCCAGCAGCTTGGCGGGATCGAACACTGAAGCTTTCTTT. Its protein product is CASSLAGSNTEAFF. The chain links TRBV5-1 to TRBJ1-1; D unresolved. V was clipped by 0 bases and J by 1 base, with 7 bases between them. Germline V CDR1 and CDR2: SGHRS, YFSETQ. CDR3 length: 14 residues.

This clonotype is classed as large (0.1 to 1%). The genes are TRBV19 and TRBJ1-2, with 8 bases matching TRBD1. The CDR3 consists of 16 residues. V dropped 0 bases and J dropped 2; count of bases not matched to a gene: 5. CDR1 and CDR2 (germline): LNHDA, SQIVND (reference sequence). For the CDR3, the DNA is TGTGCCAGTAGTATAGACGGACAGGGCGTGAACTATGGCTACACCTTC. Translating it yields CASSIDGQGVNYGYTF.

This clonotype is judged large. The chain joins TRBV20-1 to TRBJ2-2; D is ambiguous. CDR3 length: 11 amino acids. Per germline, CDR1 DFQATT and CDR2 SNEGSKA (reference sequence). The ends were cut back, 7 bases at V and 5 bases at J, with 8 bases in the middle. The CDR3 loop is CSVVGTGELFF. Here the CDR3 DNA reads TGCAGTGTAGTGGGTACCGGGGAGCTGTTTTTT.

By proportion, this clonotype is medium-sized (0.01 to 0.1%). This chain's CDR3 is CASSPSSYEQYF. DNA for the CDR3: TGTGCCAGCTCACCGAGCTCCTACGAGCAGTACTTC. The chain employs TRBV18 and TRBJ2-7; D call uncertain. Per germline, CDR1 KGHSH and CDR2 LQKENI. Trimming pared 3 bases from V and 0 bases from J, leaving 3 bases between. The CDR3 length is 12 residues. The full variable domain, rest sourced from reference TRBV18 and TRBJ2-7, is NAGVMQNPRHLVRRRGQEARLRCSPMKGHSHVYWYRQLPEEGLKFMVYLQKENIIDESGMPKERFSAEFPKEGPSILRIQQVVRGDSAAYFCASSPSSYEQYFGPGTRLTVT.

By sample fraction, this clonotype is large. J is TRBJ1-3 and V is TRBV28; TRBD1 aligns across 8 bases. Germline-derived CDR1 and CDR2 are MDHEN and SYDVKM. The CDR3 runs to 17 residues. With V trimmed by 4 bases and J by 4 bases, 12 bases remained unmatched. The CDR3 nucleotides are TGTGCCAGCAGTTACCCCTTGGGACAGGCCCGAGGAAACACCATATATTTT. This translates into CASSYPLGQARGNTIYF.

This clonotype was observed a handful of times. The V call is TRBV3-1, the J call TRBJ1-3; TRBD1 agrees at 7 bases. The CDR3 covers 17 residues. Losses at the gene ends were 7 bases for V and 0 bases for J; bases not matched to a gene: 12. The V gene's germline CDR1 is LGHDT and CDR2 YNNKEL (reference sequence). The CDR3 coding sequence is TGTGCCAGCACCAGACAGGGAGGGGGAACCTCTGGAAACACCATATATTTT. Translated, it gives CASTRQGGGTSGNTIYF.

The chain links TRBV7-9 to TRBJ2-6; D is unresolved. CDR3 length: 14 residues. Trimming stripped 5 bases from V and 0 bases from J, with 5 bases between. In germline, CDR1 is SEHNR, CDR2 FQNEAQ (reference sequence). CDR3 DNA sequence: TGTGCCAGCAGCCCCCCCTCTGGGGCCAACGTCCTGACTTTC. Amino acids: CASSPPSGANVLTF.

As for this clonotype: A clone one base away is much larger, so this may be a read error. V and J are TRBV2 and TRBJ1-6, with D hard to call. The germline V and J ends were trimmed by 6 bases and 10 bases, with 10 bases remaining between them. CDR3 size: 12 residues. Germline V gene lookup returns CDR1 SNHLY and CDR2 FYNNEI. The CDR3 nucleotides are TGTGCCAGCAGCCTAAGTTGGTCACCCCTCCACTTT. Residues: CASSLSWSPLHF.

The chain combines TRBV20-1 with TRBJ1-1, with a weak D call TRBD1 (5 bases). The CDR3 is 14 amino acids. The germline gives CDR1 DFQATT, CDR2 SNEGSKA (reference sequence). The V end was cut by 2 bases, the J end by 10 bases, with 20 bases between. In DNA, the CDR3 is TGCAGTGCTAGAATGGGGGGTCTTTCCTACGGAGCTTTCTTT. Translation: CSARMGGLSYGAFF.